This TCR beta chain was profiled in a study of beta chain features in type 1 diabetes. Study-wide findings and caveats: Type 1 diabetes patients had TCRB CDR3s that were shorter (moderately but significantly so) in all four CD4+ subsets.

The germline V gene has CDR1 SGHTA and CDR2 FQGNSA. The CDR3 spans 12 residues. Trimming at V came to 5 bases and at J to 10 bases, leaving 6 bases not matched to a gene. Investigators reverse transcribed all isolated RNA, so they sequenced expressed TCRB transcripts. Repertoires were generated with immunoSEQ multiplex PCR, while TCRdb's copy carries only in-frame clones and drops some. The sample lists roughly 330,000 clones, roughly 9.6% occurring once. This clone has a handful of counts. Its antigen is unknown. The chain joins TRBV7-2 to TRBJ2-3; 7 bases line up with TRBD1. This clonotype originated in a woman in her 30s in good health. The sequencing input was naive CD4+ T cells from blood. CDR3 in amino acids: CASSAQGRAQYF. CDR3 nucleotides: TGTGCCAGCAGCGCACAGGGGAGAGCGCAGTATTTT.